Following are 27 T cell receptor beta chains from one sample sequenced in a study of T cells in Graves' hyperthyroidism and ophthalmopathy. The investigators amplified TCR beta CDR3 regions from RNA transcripts. During a first-round RT-PCR of the TCR CDR3, the HTBI primer set was used. TCRdb re-called the multiplex PCR reads with MiXCR, one entry per CDR3 protein. The sample yields approximately 320,000 distinct CDR3 sequences, 16% seen once. Sequences were obtained from blood. The receptors shown here come from a man aged 25-45 years with Graves' hyperthyroidism.

This clonotype was seen at least ten times. This chain links TRBV7-3 with TRBJ2-3; maybe TRBD1 (6 bases). Germline CDR1 reads SGHTA; CDR2 reads FQGTGA. Trimming took 2 bases from V and 0 from J, leaving 9 bases between them. The CDR3 has 15 amino acids. Here the CDR3 DNA reads TGTGCCAGCAGCTTATTGGGGGCTAGCACAGATACGCAGTATTTT. Residues: CASSLLGASTDTQYF.

There are a few counts of this clonotype. The chain links TRBV20-1 to TRBJ2-6; TRBD1 agrees at 9 bases. Germline values: CDR1 DFQATT, CDR2 SNEGSKA (reference sequence). The V gene end was trimmed by 4 bases and the J gene end by 11 bases; junction bases not matched to a gene: 12. The CDR3 extends over 15 amino acids. In DNA form, the CDR3 reads TGCAGTGCTATTCCGGCCGCGGGACAGGGAGACGTCCTGACTTTC. The encoded protein is CSAIPAAGQGDVLTF.

This clonotype appeared many times. The rearrangement uses TRBV3-1 and TRBJ1-4, with a weak D call TRBD1 (5 bases). This CDR3 is built from 16 residues. CDR1 and CDR2 (germline): LGHDT, YNNKEL (reference sequence). The V end lost 4 bases, the J end lost 6 bases, and 18 bases lay between the germline ends. The CDR3 DNA reads TGTGCCAGCAGCCGTCTAGGTTCGGGGACGGATGAAAAACTGTTTTTT. This sequence encodes CASSRLGSGTDEKLFF.

This clonotype was counted only a few times. V usage is TRBV5-6 and J usage is TRBJ2-5; 8 nucleotides agree with TRBD2. Trimming cost V 4 bases and J 4 bases; bases outside gene matches: 12. Germline loops: CDR1 SGHDT, CDR2 YYEEEE. The CDR3 runs to 16 residues. CDR3: CASSKRQAGESETQYF. CDR3 DNA sequence: TGTGCCAGCAGCAAAAGACAAGCGGGAGAGTCAGAGACCCAGTACTTC.

This clonotype was found many times. The V and J genes are TRBV30 and TRBJ1-1; D unresolved. V was cut by 5 bases and J by 1 base, with 5 bases left in between. Germline CDR1 reads GTSNPN; CDR2 reads SVGIG (reference sequence). The CDR3 runs to 11 residues. For the CDR3, the DNA is TGTGCCTGGTTGTGGAACACTGAAGCTTTCTTT. Residues: CAWLWNTEAFF.

There are a few counts of this clonotype. The CDR3 loop is CASSPPVWGAYHSYNEQFF. CDR3 coding DNA: TGTGCCAGCTCACCACCGGTGTGGGGAGCGTATCACTCCTACAATGAGCAGTTCTTC. This chain joins TRBV18 and TRBJ2-1; a weak D match, TRBD2 (5 bases). The CDR3 loop spans 19 amino acids. The germline V gene encodes CDR1 KGHSH and CDR2 LQKENI. Between the trimmed V and J ends, which lost 0 bases and 0 bases, there was a span of 18 bases.

This clonotype turned up a few times. Given a much more abundant clone one base away, this may be a read error. The chain has TRBV3-1 and TRBJ1-1; 8 bases map to TRBD1. Germline V gene sequence: CDR1 LGHDT, CDR2 YNNKEL (reference sequence). The CDR3 consists of 14 residues. CDR3: CASSLQTGDTGAFF. CDR3 sequence (DNA): TGTGCCAGCAGCCTTCAGACAGGGGACACTGGAGCTTTCTTT. The full variable domain, rest sourced from reference TRBV3-1 and TRBJ1-1, is DTAVSQTPKYLVTQMGNDKSIKCEQNLGHDTMYWYKQDSKKFLKIMFSYNNKELIINETVPNRFSPKSPDKAHLNLHINSLELGDSAVYFCASSLQTGDTGAFFGQGTRLTVV.

The gene calls are TRBV11-2 and TRBJ2-1, with 9 nucleotides matching TRBD2. Unmatched junction bases numbered 4, after V lost 8 bases and J lost 2 bases. In germline, CDR1 is SGHAT, CDR2 FQNNGV. The length of the CDR3 is 14 residues. The CDR3 is CASGRLAAYNEQFF. CDR3 nucleotide sequence: TGTGCCAGCGGAAGACTAGCGGCCTACAATGAGCAGTTCTTC.

This clonotype has just a few counts. This rearrangement joins TRBV7-9 to TRBJ1-6; the D is unclear. V shed 6 bases and J shed 4 bases, with 13 bases lying between them. Germline CDR1 reads SEHNR; CDR2 reads FQNEAQ (reference sequence). The CDR3 extends over 15 amino acids. The CDR3 bases are TGTGCCAGCAGTTTACGAGGCGTTTATAATTCACCCCTCCACTTT. It specifies CASSLRGVYNSPLHF. The full variable domain, in which reference TRBV7-9 and TRBJ1-6 provide the parts outside the CDR3, is DTGVSQNPRHKITKRGQNVTFRCDPISEHNRLYWYRQTLGQGPEFLTYFQNEAQLEKSRLLSDRFSAERPKGSFSTLEIQRTEQGDSAMYLCASSLRGVYNSPLHFGNGTRLTVT.

This clonotype was counted ten times or more. This chain connects TRBV12-3 or TRBV12-4 to TRBJ1-5; D remains unclear. Trimming shortened V by 4 bases and J by 7 bases, and 11 bases separated the two germline ends. The CDR3 runs to 13 residues. CDR3 sequence: CASSWAERQPQHF. In DNA, the CDR3 is TGTGCCAGCAGTTGGGCCGAAAGGCAGCCCCAGCATTTT.

This clonotype was seen at least ten times. The chain combines TRBV7-3 with TRBJ2-3, with D perhaps TRBD1 or TRBD2 (5 bases each). The germline CDR1 and CDR2 sequences are SGHTA and FQGTGA. V was pared by 3 bases and J by 5 bases, with 12 bases between. The length of the CDR3 is 14 residues. As DNA, the CDR3 is TGTGCCAGCAGCTTGGGGGAACGGGGAGATACGCAGTATTTT. It specifies CASSLGERGDTQYF. The full variable domain, its missing parts supplied by reference TRBV7-3 and TRBJ2-3, is GAGVSQTPSNKVTEKGKYVELRCDPISGHTALYWYRQSLGQGPEFLIYFQGTGAADDSGLPNDRFFAVRPEGSVSTLKIQRTERGDSAVYLCASSLGERGDTQYFGPGTRLTVL.

This clonotype was observed once. This rearrangement joins TRBV19 to TRBJ2-7; no clear D. The CDR3 runs to 13 residues. Germline CDR1 and CDR2: LNHDA and SQIVND (reference sequence). The V end was cut by 3 bases, the J end by 7 bases, with 13 bases between. The CDR3 coding sequence is TGTGCCAGTAGTATCCGACATATTCAAGAGCAGTACTTC. As protein: CASSIRHIQEQYF.

This clonotype was seen ten or more times. The chain couples TRBV28 to TRBJ1-2; D is ambiguous. The CDR3 length is 11 residues. V was shortened by 2 bases and J by 4 bases, with 2 bases between the two germline ends. CDR1 MDHEN and CDR2 SYDVKM come from the germline V gene. The CDR3 DNA reads TGTGCCAGCAGTTTAAGCTATGGCTACACCTTC. Translation: CASSLSYGYTF.

This clonotype was found many times. The chain couples TRBV11-1 to TRBJ2-7, with D possibly TRBD2 on 5 matching bases. Germline V gene sequence: CDR1 SGHAT, CDR2 FQDESV (reference sequence). The germline V and J ends were trimmed by 3 bases and 2 bases, with 11 bases remaining between them. This CDR3 is 14 amino acids long. CDR3 in amino acids: CASSFPGKTYEQYF. DNA for the CDR3: TGTGCCAGCAGCTTCCCGGGGAAGACCTACGAGCAGTACTTC.

There are many counts of this clonotype. This chain uses TRBV20-1 with TRBJ2-2; D gene ambiguous. This CDR3 has 16 residues. The germline V gene has CDR1 DFQATT and CDR2 SNEGSKA (reference sequence). Trimming removed 2 bases at V and 1 base at J, with 14 bases between. CDR3 in amino acids: CSARPWETENTGELFF. The CDR3 bases are TGCAGTGCTAGACCCTGGGAAACGGAGAACACCGGGGAGCTGTTTTTT.

Here the CDR3 DNA reads TGCAGTGCTAGTATACACAGGGATCAGCCCCAGCATTTT. Translated: CSASIHRDQPQHF. The chain links TRBV20-1 to TRBJ1-5; D is perhaps TRBD1 (6 bases). V was trimmed by 3 bases and J by 5 bases, leaving 11 bases between them. Germline values: CDR1 DFQATT, CDR2 SNEGSKA (reference sequence). This CDR3 region has 13 residues.

This clonotype was seen ten or more times. In nucleotides, the CDR3 is TGCAGCGTTGTGCCAAGGGGCACTGAAGCTTTCTTT. Its protein is CSVVPRGTEAFF. The chain is built from TRBV29-1 and TRBJ1-1; possibly TRBD1 for D (5 bases). CDR3 length: 12 residues. The ends were cut back, 4 bases at V and 4 bases at J, with 10 bases in the middle. Germline-derived CDR1 and CDR2 are SQVTM and ANQGSEA.

The V gene is TRBV19, the J gene TRBJ2-7; possible D gene TRBD2, 6 bases. CDR3 length: 17 amino acids. CDR1 and CDR2 from the germline V gene are LNHDA and SQIVND (reference sequence). Trimming removed 1 base from V and 6 bases from J, with 22 bases in between. The CDR3: CASSIVPRELTPSEQYF. CDR3 bases: TGTGCCAGTAGTATAGTTCCCCGGGAGCTTACACCTTCCGAGCAGTACTTC.

This clonotype turned up a few times. The chain combines TRBV15 with TRBJ1-1; 8 positions match TRBD1. CDR1 and CDR2 from the germline V gene are LNHNV and YYDKDF (reference sequence). Trimming removed 1 base from V and 1 base from J; junction bases left unmatched: 5. This CDR3 has 16 amino acids. The DNA for the CDR3 is TGTGCCACCAGCAGAGGGACACAGGGGGGGAACACTGAAGCTTTCTTT. Translating it yields CATSRGTQGGNTEAFF.

This clonotype showed up just a few times. The chain joins TRBV9 to TRBJ2-3; 8 bases align to TRBD1. There are 17 residues in the CDR3. Germline V gene sequence: CDR1 SGDLS, CDR2 YYNGEE. V gave up 0 bases and J gave up 6 bases; unmatched junction bases: 12. In DNA, the CDR3 is TGTGCCAGCAGCGTAGCTTCAGGGGCAGGGGGCTACGATACGCAGTATTTT. Protein: CASSVASGAGGYDTQYF.

CDR3 loop: CASSQPFRDSHNGYTF. The CDR3 bases are TGCGCCAGCAGCCAGCCATTTAGGGACAGCCATAATGGCTACACCTTC. This chain joins TRBV4-1 and TRBJ1-2; 7 bases line up with TRBD1. V trimming: 3 bases; J trimming: 6 bases; junction bases outside the gene matches: 13. CDR3 length: 16 residues. The germline CDR1 and CDR2 sequences are MGHRA and YSYEKL.

This clonotype was counted between two and nine times. The chain joins TRBV6-1 to TRBJ2-6, with D perhaps TRBD1 (5 bases). Trimming took 11 bases from V and 0 from J, leaving 17 bases between them. CDR1 and CDR2 from the germline V gene are MNHNS and SASEGT. This CDR3 contains 16 residues. The CDR3 protein is CALGVSPISGANVLTF. The CDR3 DNA follows: TGTGCCTTAGGGGTCTCTCCGATCTCTGGGGCCAACGTCCTGACTTTC.

This clonotype was observed at least ten times. The rearrangement links TRBV5-1 to TRBJ1-2, with D hard to call. V was pared by 4 bases and J by 2 bases, with 12 bases between. This CDR3 is built from 14 residues. Germline assignment: CDR1 SGHRS and CDR2 YFSETQ. The CDR3, as DNA: TGCGCCAGCAGCACTCAAGGACGGAACTATGGCTACACCTTC. The encoded protein is CASSTQGRNYGYTF. Together with reference TRBV5-1 and TRBJ1-2, the CDR3 gives the full variable domain: KAGVTQTPRYLIKTRGQQVTLSCSPISGHRSVSWYQQTPGQGLQFLFEYFSETQRNKGNFPGRFSGRQFSNSRSEMNVSTLELGDSALYLCASSTQGRNYGYTFGSGTRLTVV.

At least ten counts were recorded for this clonotype. The chain employs TRBV12-3 or TRBV12-4 and TRBJ1-2; no reliable D call. V lost 3 bases and J lost 0, with 8 bases in between. This CDR3 has 14 residues. The chain's CDR3 is CASSLLPANYGYTF. The DNA for the CDR3 is TGTGCCAGCAGTTTGTTGCCAGCTAACTATGGCTACACCTTC.

In this sample, this clonotype turned up many times. The V call is TRBV5-6, the J call TRBJ2-3, with TRBD1 matching 8 bases. V was pared by 4 bases and J by 7 bases, with 11 bases of the junction left unmatched. The CDR3 has 15 residues. The germline V gene encodes CDR1 SGHDT and CDR2 YYEEEE. The CDR3 is CASSHPDRVINTQYF. CDR3 nucleotides: TGTGCCAGCAGCCATCCGGACAGGGTCATCAATACGCAGTATTTT.

In DNA form, the CDR3 reads TGTGCCAGCAGCTCCCGGACAAACGCTGGGGCCAACGTCCTGACTTTC. Its protein product is CASSSRTNAGANVLTF. The V and J genes are TRBV11-3 and TRBJ2-6; D is possibly TRBD1 (5 bases). V lost 4 bases and J lost 2, with 12 bases in between. Looked up from germline, CDR1 is SGHNT and CDR2 is YENEEA. This CDR3 spans 16 amino acids.

The chain uses TRBV9 and TRBJ2-5; D possibly corresponds to TRBD2 (6 bases). CDR3 length: 13 amino acids. V lost 2 bases to trimming and J lost 8 bases, with 13 bases between them. The germline CDR1 and CDR2 sequences are SGDLS and YYNGEE. CDR3 in amino acids: CASSVDSGSTQYF. The CDR3 DNA sequence: TGTGCCAGCAGCGTCGATAGCGGAAGTACCCAGTACTTC.